This T cell receptor beta chain was profiled in a study of T cells after yellow fever vaccination. The sample holds a few counts of this clonotype. The antigen remains undetermined. Study-wide findings and caveats: After the booster, approximately 96% of CD4 and 88% of CD8 primary-response clones were re-detected. Some clonotypes were seen in both the CD4 and the CD8 compartments. These made up a small share and likely arose from convergent recombination. Contaminating bulk clonotypes could be abundant in FACS-sorted repertoires.

Germline assignment: CDR1 SGHTA and CDR2 FQGTGA. Germline trimming cut 3 bases from V and 1 base from J; bases unmatched to any gene: 2. CDR3 length equals 16 residues. 5'RACE template switching generated TCR cDNA, adding a universal primer site and UMIs. A single record per CDR3 protein comes from TCRdb applying MiXCR to the 5' RACE reads. The sample includes approximately 160,000 distinct CDR3 sequences, 6.2% of them seen just once. The sequenced sample was CD4+ T cells sorted from PBMCs, obtained on the day of the first yellow fever vaccination. The source of this sequence is a young man who received the YFV17D yellow fever vaccine. The V and J genes are TRBV7-3 and TRBJ2-2, with 10 positions matching TRBD2. The CDR3 sequence is CASSFLAGVNTGELFF. DNA for the CDR3: TGTGCCAGCAGCTTCCTAGCGGGGGTGAACACCGGGGAGCTGTTTTTT.